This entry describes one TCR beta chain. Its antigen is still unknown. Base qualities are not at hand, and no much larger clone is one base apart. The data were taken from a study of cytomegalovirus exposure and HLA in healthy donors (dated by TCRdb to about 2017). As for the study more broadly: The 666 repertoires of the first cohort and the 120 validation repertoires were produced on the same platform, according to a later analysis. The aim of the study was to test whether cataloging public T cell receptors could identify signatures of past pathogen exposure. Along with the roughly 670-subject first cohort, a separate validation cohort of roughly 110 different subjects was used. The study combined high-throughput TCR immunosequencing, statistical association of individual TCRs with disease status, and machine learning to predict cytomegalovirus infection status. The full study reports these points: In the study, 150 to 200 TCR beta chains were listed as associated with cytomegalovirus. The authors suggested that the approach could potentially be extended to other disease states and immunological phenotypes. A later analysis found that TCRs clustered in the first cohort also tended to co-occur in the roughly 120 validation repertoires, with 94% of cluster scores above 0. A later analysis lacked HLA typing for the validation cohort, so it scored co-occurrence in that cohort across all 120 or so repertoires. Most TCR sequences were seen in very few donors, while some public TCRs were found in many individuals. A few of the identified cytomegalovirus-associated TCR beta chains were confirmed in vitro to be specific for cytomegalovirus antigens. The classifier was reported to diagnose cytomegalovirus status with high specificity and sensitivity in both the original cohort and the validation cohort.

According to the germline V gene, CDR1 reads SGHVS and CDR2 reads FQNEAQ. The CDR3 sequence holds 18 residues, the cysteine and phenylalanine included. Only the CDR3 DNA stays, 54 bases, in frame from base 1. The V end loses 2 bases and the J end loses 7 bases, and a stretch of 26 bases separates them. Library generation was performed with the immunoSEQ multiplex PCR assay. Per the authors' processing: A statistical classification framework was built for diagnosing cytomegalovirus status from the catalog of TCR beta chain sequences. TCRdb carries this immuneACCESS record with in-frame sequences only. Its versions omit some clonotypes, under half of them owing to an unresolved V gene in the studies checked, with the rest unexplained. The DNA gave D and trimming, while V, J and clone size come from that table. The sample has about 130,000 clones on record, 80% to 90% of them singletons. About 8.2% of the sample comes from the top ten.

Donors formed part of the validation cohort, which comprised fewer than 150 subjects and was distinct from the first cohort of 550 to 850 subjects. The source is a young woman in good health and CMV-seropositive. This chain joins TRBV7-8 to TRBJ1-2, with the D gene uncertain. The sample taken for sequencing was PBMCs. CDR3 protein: CASSLLMESDSLGGGYTF. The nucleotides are TGTGCCAGCAGCTTACTTATGGAGTCGGACTCTCTAGGCGGTGGCTACACCTTC.